This T cell receptor (beta chain) was documented in a study of T cells in Graves' hyperthyroidism and ophthalmopathy. Study results and caveats: Blood held most thyroid clonotypes expanded above 0.001 frequency. Ophthalmopathy was told apart from stable hyperthyroidism by a 13 V-J model. The model anticipated ophthalmopathy a median around 6 months pre-onset.

RNA transcripts yielded amplified TCR beta CDR3 regions. Carried out on the TCR CDR3, a first-round RT-PCR used the HTBI primer set. Via MiXCR, TCRdb re-called the multiplex PCR reads, giving one row per CDR3 protein. The sample holds around 620,000 distinct CDR3 sequences, about 43% seen once. Germline assignment: CDR1 SQVTM and CDR2 ANQGSEA. The CDR3 covers 13 residues. Unmatched junction bases numbered 11, after V lost 8 bases and J lost 5 bases. Comments on this clonotype: Antigen unknown.

For the diagnoses, clinical symptoms, serum thyroxine and TRAb, thyroid ultrasound and orbital computed tomography were used. This sequence was found in an adult woman with Graves' disease, either hyperthyroidism or ophthalmopathy (not recorded which). This sequence joins TRBV29-1 and TRBJ1-2; TRBD1 matches at 7 bases. Sequences were obtained from peripheral blood or thyroid tissue (not recorded which). The CDR3 region is CSLEWTGRYGYTF. CDR3 nucleotides: TGCAGCTTGGAATGGACAGGACGGTATGGCTACACCTTC.